A single sample gave rise to the 16 T cell receptor beta chains below, sequenced in a study of OX40 agonist ivuxolimab in advanced cancers. TCRdb's table, derived via immunoSEQ multiplex PCR, lists solely in-frame clones and lacks some. The sample consists of 90,000 to 100,000 clones, nearly 90% of them appearing once. Sample: CD4+ or CD8+ T cells sorted from blood, taken in a trial of the OX40 agonist ivuxolimab. Every receptor here comes from an adult with an advanced solid tumor such as melanoma, head and neck, liver or kidney cancer.

The chain employs TRBV7-6 and TRBJ2-7; TRBD1 agrees at 8 bases. V shed 5 bases and J 2 bases; nucleotides not matched to a gene: 11. This CDR3 has 16 amino acids. The germline V gene has CDR1 SGHVS and CDR2 FNYEAQ. CDR3 sequence: CASSLGQGRIAYEQYF. The CDR3 coding sequence is TGTGCCAGCAGCCTAGGACAGGGCCGGATTGCCTACGAGCAGTACTTC.

This clone was seen once. The chain recombines TRBV6-5 with TRBJ1-5; 7 bases line up with TRBD1. The trim removed 2 bases at V and 6 bases at J, leaving 7 bases unmatched. The germline CDR1 and CDR2 sequences are MNHEY and SVGAGI. The CDR3 spans 15 residues. The CDR3 spells CASSYGQGGSQPQHF. The CDR3 DNA sequence: TGTGCCAGCAGTTACGGTCAGGGGGGCAGTCAGCCCCAGCATTTT.

The V and J genes are TRBV29-1 and TRBJ1-5; D remains ambiguous. Trimming shortened V by 3 bases and J by 4 bases, and 7 bases separated the two germline ends. The CDR3 runs 12 residues. Per the germline V gene, CDR1 is SQVTM and CDR2 is ANQGSEA. The CDR3 here is CSVEVDNQPQHF. The CDR3 DNA follows: TGCAGCGTTGAGGTCGATAATCAGCCCCAGCATTTT. Full variable domain (missing parts from reference TRBV29-1 and TRBJ1-5): SAVISQKPSRDICQRGTSLTIQCQVDSQVTMMFWYRQQPGQSLTLIATANQGSEATYESGFVIDKFPISRPNLTFSTLTVSNMSPEDSSIYLCSVEVDNQPQHFGDGTRLSIL.

This clone was detected a few times. The rearrangement uses TRBV30 and TRBJ1-5; D gene uncertain. Looked up from germline, CDR1 is GTSNPN and CDR2 is SVGIG (reference sequence). Trimming shortened V by 2 bases and J by 0 bases, and 8 bases separated the two germline ends. The CDR3 extends over 14 amino acids. The CDR3 nucleotides are TGTGCCTGGAGTACATTTAATAGCAATCAGCCCCAGCATTTT. Translation gives CAWSTFNSNQPQHF.

This chain joins TRBV18 and TRBJ2-7; D possibly matches TRBD1 or TRBD2 (5 bases each). Germline CDR1 and CDR2: KGHSH and LQKENI. The CDR3 contains 14 residues. Trimming pared 4 bases from V and 2 bases from J, leaving 12 bases between. CDR3 residues: CASSHIEGPYEQYF. The CDR3 nucleotides read TGTGCCAGCTCACACATAGAGGGGCCCTACGAGCAGTACTTC. The full variable domain, with the rest looked up from reference TRBV18 and TRBJ2-7, is NAGVMQNPRHLVRRRGQEARLRCSPMKGHSHVYWYRQLPEEGLKFMVYLQKENIIDESGMPKERFSAEFPKEGPSILRIQQVVRGDSAAYFCASSHIEGPYEQYFGPGTRLTVT.

This clone came up a few times. V and J are TRBV30 and TRBJ1-1; D remains unclear. Germline assignment: CDR1 GTSNPN and CDR2 SVGIG (reference sequence). The V end lost 4 bases, the J end lost 12 bases, and 15 bases lay between the germline ends. The CDR3 is made up of 11 amino acids. The CDR3, as DNA: TGTGCCTGGACCAATTTGAGGAGAACTTTCTTT. It yields the protein CAWTNLRRTFF.

This sequence joins TRBV2 and TRBJ1-5; possibly TRBD1 for D (5 bases). The V gene lost 6 bases and the J gene lost 5 bases, with 14 bases spanning the gap. The CDR3 spans 14 residues. Germline V gene sequence: CDR1 SNHLY, CDR2 FYNNEI. The CDR3 DNA reads as TGTGCCAGCAGCCCCGGGGGGTCGGATCAGCCCCAGCATTTT. This codes for CASSPGGSDQPQHF.

The chain uses TRBV5-8 and TRBJ1-1, with D hard to call. The CDR3 runs to 14 residues. Per the germline V gene, CDR1 is SGHTS and CDR2 is YDEGEE. The V end was cut by 0 bases, the J end by 4 bases, with 10 bases between. The CDR3 region has the DNA TGTGCCAGCAGCTTGGGGGATATCGGCACTGAAGCTTTCTTT. Protein sequence: CASSLGDIGTEAFF.

With regard to this clone: Additional DNA sequences in this sample encode the identical CDR3. J is TRBJ1-3 and V is TRBV7-2; D is uncertain. The V gene's germline CDR1 is SGHTA and CDR2 FQGNSA. Trimming took off 0 bases at V and 0 bases at J, with 6 bases between the two ends. The CDR3 loop spans 15 amino acids. The CDR3 reads CASSLAGFSGNTIYF. The CDR3 nucleotides read TGTGCCAGCAGCTTAGCAGGGTTCTCTGGAAACACCATATATTTT.

The chain recombines TRBV18 with TRBJ1-5; the match to TRBD1 covers 9 bases. With 5 bases clipped from V and 2 bases from J, the junction kept 7 bases outside the gene matches. CDR3 size: 16 residues. Germline V CDR1 and CDR2: KGHSH, LQKENI. The CDR3 DNA follows: TGTGCCAGCTCATCCTACAGGGGGCAGGGCAATCAGCCCCAGCATTTT. This translates into CASSSYRGQGNQPQHF.

CDR3 nucleotides: TGTGCCATCAGTGGGACAGGGCTGAGCAATCAGCCCCAGCATTTT. It translates to CAISGTGLSNQPQHF. The chain joins TRBV10-3 to TRBJ1-5; 8 bases are shared with TRBD1. V dropped 4 bases and J dropped 1; count of bases not matched to a gene: 3. This CDR3 contains 15 residues. The germline V gene has CDR1 ENHRY and CDR2 SYGVKD.

V is TRBV14 and J is TRBJ2-7; 9 bases are a match to TRBD1. This CDR3 is 16 amino acids long. Germline V gives CDR1 SGHDN, CDR2 FVKESK. The V gene end was trimmed by 1 base and the J gene end by 1 base; junction bases not matched to a gene: 5. This chain's CDR3 is CASSQGGQGFSYEQYF. The CDR3 nucleotides read TGTGCCAGCAGCCAAGGCGGACAGGGGTTTTCCTACGAGCAGTACTTC.

The chain carries TRBV15 and TRBJ2-7; D is unclear. The germline CDR1 and CDR2 sequences are LNHNV and YYDKDF (reference sequence). This CDR3 contains 13 residues. The ends were cut back, 0 bases at V and 6 bases at J, with 9 bases in the middle. CDR3 protein: CATSRDLGLEQYF. For the CDR3, the DNA is TGTGCCACCAGCAGAGATCTAGGCCTCGAGCAGTACTTC.

V and J are TRBV5-1 and TRBJ2-7; tentative D call: TRBD1 (5 bases). Germline V gene data show CDR1 as SGHRS and CDR2 as YFSETQ. The CDR3 consists of 12 residues. V was shortened by 7 bases and J by 2 bases, with 10 bases between the two germline ends. The CDR3 bases are TGCGCCAGCTCCGCAGGGCCCTACGAGCAGTACTTC. It translates to CASSAGPYEQYF.

The rearrangement links TRBV7-6 to TRBJ2-7; D is uncertain. This CDR3 region has 12 residues. Trimming shortened V by 6 bases and J by 6 bases, and 12 bases separated the two germline ends. The germline CDR1 and CDR2 sequences are SGHVS and FNYEAQ. In DNA, the CDR3 is TGTGCCAGCAGTCGGGCCTTCTCCGAGCAGTACTTC. It encodes CASSRAFSEQYF.

The rearrangement joins TRBV6-5 to TRBJ1-1, with D possibly TRBD1 on 6 matching bases. Deletions cut 0 bases from V and 0 bases from J, with 11 bases between. CDR3 length: 16 residues. Germline V gene lookup returns CDR1 MNHEY and CDR2 SVGAGI. The CDR3 region is CASSYSWDTLNTEAFF. The DNA of the CDR3 is TGTGCCAGCAGTTACTCCTGGGACACCTTGAACACTGAAGCTTTCTTT.